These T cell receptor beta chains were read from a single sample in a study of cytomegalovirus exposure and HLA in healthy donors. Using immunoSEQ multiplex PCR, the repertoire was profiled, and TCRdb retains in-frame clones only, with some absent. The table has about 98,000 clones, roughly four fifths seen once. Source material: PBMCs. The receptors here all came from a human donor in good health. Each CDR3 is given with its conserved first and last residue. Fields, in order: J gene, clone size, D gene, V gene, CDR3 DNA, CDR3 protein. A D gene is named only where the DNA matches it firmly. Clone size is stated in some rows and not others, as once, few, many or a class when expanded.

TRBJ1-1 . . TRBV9 TGTGCCAGCAGCGTAGCACCAGGGGCGAACACTGAAGCTTTCTTT CASSVAPGANTEAFF
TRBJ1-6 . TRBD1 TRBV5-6 TGTGCCAGCAGCTTGGGAGGGGGCGGGGCACGATCCCCCCTCCACTTT CASSLGGGGARSPLHF
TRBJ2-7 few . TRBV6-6 TGTGCCAGCAGTTATAACAGGGATCCCTACGAGCAGTACTTC CASSYNRDPYEQYF
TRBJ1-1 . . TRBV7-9 TGTGCCAGCAGCTCGACATCAACTGAAGCTTTGTTT CASSSTSTEALF
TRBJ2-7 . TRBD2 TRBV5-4 TGTGCCAGCAGCCCGTCCAGCGGGAGGGGGCGGGACGAGCAGTACTTC CASSPSSGRGRDEQYF
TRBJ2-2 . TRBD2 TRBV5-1 TGCGCCAGCAGCCCGGGGGGTCTGAGCGGGGAGCTGTTTTTT CASSPGGLSGELFF
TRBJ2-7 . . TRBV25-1 TGTGCCAGCAGTGCTAGGCTAGCCTACGAGCAGTACTTC CASSARLAYEQYF
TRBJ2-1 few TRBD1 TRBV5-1 TGCGCCAGCAGCCCCGGGACAGGGGAATACAATGAGCAGTTCTTC CASSPGTGEYNEQFF
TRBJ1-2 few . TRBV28 TGTGCCAGCAGGCTACCGGACAGATCCTTTGGCTACACCTTC CASRLPDRSFGYTF
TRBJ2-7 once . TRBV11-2 TGTGCCAGCAGTTTGGGCCCCGGCGAGCAGTACTTC CASSLGPGEQYF
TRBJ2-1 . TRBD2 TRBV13 TGTGCCAGCAGCGAGAGGACTAGCGGGGGGGAGCAGTTCTTC CASSERTSGGEQFF
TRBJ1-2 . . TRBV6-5 TGTGCCAGCAATCTTCAGGGTGGGGGGAACTATGGCTACACCTTC CASNLQGGGNYGYTF
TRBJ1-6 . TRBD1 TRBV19 TGTGCCAGTAGTATAGGACAGGGTACCTCACCCCTCCACTTT CASSIGQGTSPLHF
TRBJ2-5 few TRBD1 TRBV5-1 TGCGCCAGCAGCTTGCGGACAGGGGGCGGAGGAGAGACCCAGTACTTC CASSLRTGGGGETQYF
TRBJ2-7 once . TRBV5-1 TGCGCCAGCAGCTTCCCGGACTCGGCCTACGAGCAGTACTTC CASSFPDSAYEQYF
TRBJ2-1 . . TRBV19 TGTGCCAGTAGTATAGATCCGCTCATGCGGGGAGGCTCCTACAATGAGCAGTTCTTC CASSIDPLMRGGSYNEQFF
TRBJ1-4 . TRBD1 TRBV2 TGTGCCAGCAGTAGGGGACAGACTAAAAATGAAAAACTGTTTTTT CASSRGQTKNEKLFF
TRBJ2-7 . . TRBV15 TGTGCCACCAGCCAGAGGGCACCAGGGGCCTACGAGCAGTACTTC CATSQRAPGAYEQYF
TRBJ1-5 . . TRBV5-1 TGCGCCAGCAGCTTGGGTGGGCGAAATCAGCCCCAGCATTTT CASSLGGRNQPQHF
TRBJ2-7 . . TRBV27 TGTGCCAGCAGTTTAGCTGGGACATACTACTACGAGCAGTACTTC CASSLAGTYYYEQYF
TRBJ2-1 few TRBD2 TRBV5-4 TGTGCCAGCAGCTTTGTCGGGGGGAATGAGCAGTTCTTC CASSFVGGNEQFF
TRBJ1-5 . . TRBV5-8 TGTGCCAGCAGCCCGGGGACATTCGGCAATCAGCCCCAGCATTTT CASSPGTFGNQPQHF
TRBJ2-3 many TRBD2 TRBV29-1 TGCAGCGTTGAGACTCGGGGAGGGGTAGATACGCAGTATTTT CSVETRGGVDTQYF
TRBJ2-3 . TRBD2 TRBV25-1 TGTGCCAGCAGTGAATATCGGGCTAGCGGTCGGGATACGCAGTATTTT CASSEYRASGRDTQYF
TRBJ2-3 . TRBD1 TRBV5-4 TGTGCCAGCAGCTTGATCGGGACAGGAATATCAGATACGCAGTATTTT CASSLIGTGISDTQYF
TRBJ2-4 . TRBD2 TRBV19 TGTGCCAGTAGTGCCCCTTTCTCTAGCGGGAGGCCGATTCAGTACTTC CASSAPFSSGRPIQYF
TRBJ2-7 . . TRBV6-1 TGTGCCAGCAGTGAGCTGGGCAGGGACGAGCAGTACTTC CASSELGRDEQYF
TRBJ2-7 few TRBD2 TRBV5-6 TGTGCCAGCAAGGGGACTAGCGCCTACGAGCAGTACTTC CASKGTSAYEQYF
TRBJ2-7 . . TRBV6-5 TGTGCCAGCCGCGGGACGGCCTACGAGCAGTACTTC CASRGTAYEQYF
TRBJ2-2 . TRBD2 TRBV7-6 TGTGCCAGCAGCTTCTTACTAGCGGGAGACACCGGGGAGCTGTTTTTT CASSFLLAGDTGELFF
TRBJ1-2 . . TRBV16 TGTGCCAGCAGCCAAATCGGCAGGGGCTACACCTTC CASSQIGRGYTF
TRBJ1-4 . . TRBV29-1 TGCAGCTTCACTGACACCAATAATGAAAAACTGTTTTTT CSFTDTNNEKLFF
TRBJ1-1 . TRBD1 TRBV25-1 TGTGCCAGCAGTCGGGACAGGAACACTGAAGCTTTCTTT CASSRDRNTEAFF
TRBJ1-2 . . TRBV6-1 TGTGCCAGCGGCAGCCTAGAGTATAACTATGGCTACACCTTC CASGSLEYNYGYTF
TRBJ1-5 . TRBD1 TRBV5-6 TGTGCCAGCAGTCTTGGGGGGACAGCGAGCAATCAGCCCCAGCATTTT CASSLGGTASNQPQHF
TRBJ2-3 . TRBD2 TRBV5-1 TGCGCCAGCAGCTCACAGACTAGCTACACAGATACGCAGTATTTT CASSSQTSYTDTQYF
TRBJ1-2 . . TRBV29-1 TGCAGCGTTGAAGTGGGGGGGGATGGCTACACCTTC CSVEVGGDGYTF
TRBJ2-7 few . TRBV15 TGTGCCACCAGCTCCGGGAACTACGAGCAGTACTTC CATSSGNYEQYF
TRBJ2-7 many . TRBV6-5 TGTGCCAGCAGTACAGGGACCTACGGGCAGTACTTC CASSTGTYGQYF
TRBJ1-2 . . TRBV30 TGTGCCTGGAATGCGGCGGTCTCTGGCTACACCTTC CAWNAAVSGYTF
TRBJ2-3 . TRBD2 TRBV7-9 TGTGCCAGCAGCTTAGAGCCCCAAACGGGAGGTCGCACAGATACGCAGTATTTT CASSLEPQTGGRTDTQYF
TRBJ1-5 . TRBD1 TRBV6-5 TGTGCCAGCAGTCCAGGGGACAGAAAATATCAGCCCCAGCATTTT CASSPGDRKYQPQHF
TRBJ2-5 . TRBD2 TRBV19 TGTGCCAGTAGTATAGCCCCCTCGGTAGCGGGGGGAGAAGAGACCCAGTACTTC CASSIAPSVAGGEETQYF
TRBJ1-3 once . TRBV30 TGTGCCTGGAGTGCCGGGGTAGCCGGAAACACCATATATTTT CAWSAGVAGNTIYF
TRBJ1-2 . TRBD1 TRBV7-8 TGTGCCAGCTCAAGGGGGCAGAACTATGGCTACACCTTC CASSRGQNYGYTF
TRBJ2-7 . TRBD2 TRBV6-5 TGTGCCAGCAATGGCGGGGGGGCGGGGTACGAGCAGTACTTC CASNGGGAGYEQYF
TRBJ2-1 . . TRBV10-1 TGCGCCAGCAGTGAAAACAGCTACAATGAGCAGTTCTTC CASSENSYNEQFF
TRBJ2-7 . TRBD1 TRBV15 TGTGCCACCAGCAGAGATCTGGGGACAGGTACAACCGAGCAGTACTTC CATSRDLGTGTTEQYF
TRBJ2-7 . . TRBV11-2 TGTGCCAGCAGCACCCGGGACACTTCCTACGAGCAGTACTTC CASSTRDTSYEQYF
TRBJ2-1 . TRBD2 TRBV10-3 TGTGCCATCAGTGGGTCCCTAGCGGGGGGTATTAATGAGCAGTTCTTC CAISGSLAGGINEQFF
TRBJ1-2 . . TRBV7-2 TGTGCCAGCAGCCCAGGAGGCGGCAGATCCTCTAACTATGGCTACACCTTC CASSPGGGRSSNYGYTF
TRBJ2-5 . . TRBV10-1 TGCGCCAGCACCCGAGATCCCCAAGAGACCCAGTACTTC CASTRDPQETQYF
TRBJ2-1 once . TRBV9 TGTGCCAGCAGCGTAGGTCTAGCTTCCTACAATGAGCAGTTCTTC CASSVGLASYNEQFF
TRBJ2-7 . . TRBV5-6 TGTGCCAGCTGGTCCTTTGGGACAAAGACCTACGAGCAGTACTTC CASWSFGTKTYEQYF
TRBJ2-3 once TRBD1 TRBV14 TGTGCCAGCAGCCAGAGGGGGCCTGATACGCAGTATTTT CASSQRGPDTQYF
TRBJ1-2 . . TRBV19 TGTGCCAGTAGTATCCCCGCTAACTATGGCTACACCTTC CASSIPANYGYTF
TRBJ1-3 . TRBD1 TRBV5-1 TGCGCCAGCAAAACAGGGGAAGCTGGAAACACCATATATTTT CASKTGEAGNTIYF
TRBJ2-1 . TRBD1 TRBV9 TGTGCCAGCAGCTTCGGGACAGCCTACAATGAGCAGTTCTTC CASSFGTAYNEQFF
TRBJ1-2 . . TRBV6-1 TGTGCCAGCAGTGAAGCGGGAGGGATCAATGGCTACACCTTC CASSEAGGINGYTF
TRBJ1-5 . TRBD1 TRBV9 TGTGCCAGCAGCGCCGGGACAGGGACCCAGCATTTT CASSAGTGTQHF